This TCR beta chain was observed in a study of shared T cell receptors in the human thymus. Sequencing used immunoSEQ multiplex PCR; TCRdb keeps in-frame clones, though not all of them. The table shows about 660,000 clones, with over 75% occurring only once. The trim removed 5 bases at V and 0 bases at J, leaving 10 bases unmatched. The germline V gene encodes CDR1 MNHEY and CDR2 SMNVEV (reference sequence). The CDR3 length is 20 residues. These data were also reused for a study on human thymus T cells.

The sample consisted of thymocytes. The chain recombines TRBV27 with TRBJ2-1; TRBD2 agrees at 16 bases. This receptor was identified in a boy in the first two years of life with a congenital heart defect. CDR3 in DNA: TGTGCCAGCAGTCGTCCGGGACTAGCGGGAGGGCCGTTCTCCTACAATGAGCAGTTCTTC. It translates to CASSRPGLAGGPFSYNEQFF.